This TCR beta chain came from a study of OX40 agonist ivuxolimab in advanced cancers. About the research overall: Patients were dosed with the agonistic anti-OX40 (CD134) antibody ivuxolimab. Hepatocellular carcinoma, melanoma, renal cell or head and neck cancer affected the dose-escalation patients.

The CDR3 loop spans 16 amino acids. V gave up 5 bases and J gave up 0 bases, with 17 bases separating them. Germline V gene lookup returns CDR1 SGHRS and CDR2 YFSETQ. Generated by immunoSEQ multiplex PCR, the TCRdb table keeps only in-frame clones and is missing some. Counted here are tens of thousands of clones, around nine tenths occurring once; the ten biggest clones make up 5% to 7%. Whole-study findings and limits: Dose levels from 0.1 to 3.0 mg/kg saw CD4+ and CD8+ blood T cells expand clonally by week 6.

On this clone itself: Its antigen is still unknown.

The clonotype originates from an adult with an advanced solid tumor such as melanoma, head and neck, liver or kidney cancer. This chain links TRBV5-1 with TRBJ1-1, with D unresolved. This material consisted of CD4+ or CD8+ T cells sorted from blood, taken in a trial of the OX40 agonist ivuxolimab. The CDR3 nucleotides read TGCGCCAGCAGACCGGCGGGCACTTCAATGAACACTGAAGCTTTCTTT. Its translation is CASRPAGTSMNTEAFF.